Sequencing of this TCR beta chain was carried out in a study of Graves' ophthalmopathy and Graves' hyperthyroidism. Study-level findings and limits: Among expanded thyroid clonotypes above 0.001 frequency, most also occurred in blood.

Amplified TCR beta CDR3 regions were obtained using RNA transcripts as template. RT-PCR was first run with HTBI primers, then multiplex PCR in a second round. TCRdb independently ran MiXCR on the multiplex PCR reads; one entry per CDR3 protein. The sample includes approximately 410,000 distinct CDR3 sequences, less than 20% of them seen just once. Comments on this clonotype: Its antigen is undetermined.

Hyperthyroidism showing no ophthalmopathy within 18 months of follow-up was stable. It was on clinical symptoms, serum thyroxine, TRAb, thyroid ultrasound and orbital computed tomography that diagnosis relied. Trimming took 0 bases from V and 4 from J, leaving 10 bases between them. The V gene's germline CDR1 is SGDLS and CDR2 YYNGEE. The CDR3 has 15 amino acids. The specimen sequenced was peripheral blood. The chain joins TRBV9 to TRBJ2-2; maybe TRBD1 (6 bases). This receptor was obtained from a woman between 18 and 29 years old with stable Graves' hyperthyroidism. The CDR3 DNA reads TGTGCCAGCAGCGTAGGGACAGTCATCACCGGGGAGCTGTTTTTT. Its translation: CASSVGTVITGELFF.